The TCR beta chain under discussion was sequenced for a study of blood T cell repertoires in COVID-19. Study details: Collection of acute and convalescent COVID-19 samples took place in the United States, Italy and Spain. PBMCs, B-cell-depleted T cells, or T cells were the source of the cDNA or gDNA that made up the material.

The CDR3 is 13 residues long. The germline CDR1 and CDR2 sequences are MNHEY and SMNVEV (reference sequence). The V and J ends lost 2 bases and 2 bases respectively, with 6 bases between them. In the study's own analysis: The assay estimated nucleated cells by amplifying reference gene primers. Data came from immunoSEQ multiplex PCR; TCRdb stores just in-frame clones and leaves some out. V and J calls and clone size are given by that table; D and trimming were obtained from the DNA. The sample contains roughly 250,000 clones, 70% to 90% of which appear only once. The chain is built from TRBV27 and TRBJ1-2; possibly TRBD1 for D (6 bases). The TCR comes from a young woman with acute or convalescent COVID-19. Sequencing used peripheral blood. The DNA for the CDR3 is TGTGCCAGCAGTTTAACAGGGAACTATGGCTACACCTTC. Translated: CASSLTGNYGYTF.